This T cell receptor (beta chain) was obtained from a study of Ad26.COV2.S vaccination and SARS-CoV-2 variants. Sequencing used immunoSEQ multiplex PCR; TCRdb keeps in-frame clones, though not all of them. This table has fewer than 500,000 clones, roughly 89% appearing once. Of note for this clone: Its target is unknown.

The CDR3 totals 16 residues. Trimming cost V 3 bases and J 3 bases; bases outside gene matches: 6. Germline values: CDR1 DFQATT, CDR2 SNEGSKA (reference sequence). Treatment defined: around 19 received Ad26.COV2.S at low or high dose, single or two shots; about 5 received placebo; per-sample allocation not given. Samples were taken on day 63 after the first vaccine or placebo injection. At a Boston site, the person donating was an adult of 18-55 years. Notes on the study in general: Whether participants received vaccine or placebo, their non-spike TCR breadth was similar.

The sample consisted of peripheral blood, taken in a trial of Ad26.COV2.S vaccine versus placebo. The chain carries TRBV20-1 and TRBJ2-1, with 12 bases lining up with TRBD2. The TCR was taken from a person aged 18 to 59 who received the Ad26.COV2.S COVID-19 vaccine or a placebo. The CDR3: CSASYGLAGFYNEQFF. Here the CDR3 DNA reads TGCAGTGCTAGTTACGGACTAGCGGGATTCTACAATGAGCAGTTCTTC.